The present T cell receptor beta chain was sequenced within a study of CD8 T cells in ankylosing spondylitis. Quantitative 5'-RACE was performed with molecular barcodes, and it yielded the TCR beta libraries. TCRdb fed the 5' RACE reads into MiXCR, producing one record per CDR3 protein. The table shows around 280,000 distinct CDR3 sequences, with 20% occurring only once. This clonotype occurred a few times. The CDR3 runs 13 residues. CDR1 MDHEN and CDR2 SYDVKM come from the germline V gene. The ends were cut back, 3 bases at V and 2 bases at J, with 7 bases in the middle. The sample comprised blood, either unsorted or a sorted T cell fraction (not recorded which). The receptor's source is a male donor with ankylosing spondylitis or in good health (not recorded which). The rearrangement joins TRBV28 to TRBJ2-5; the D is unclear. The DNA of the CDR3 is TGTGCCAGCAGTTTTAACGGTCAAGAGACCCAGTACTTC. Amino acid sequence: CASSFNGQETQYF. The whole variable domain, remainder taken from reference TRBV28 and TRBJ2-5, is DVKVTQSSRYLVKRTGEKVFLECVQDMDHENMFWYRQDPGLGLRLIYFSYDVKMKEKGDIPEGYSVSREKKERFSLILESASTNQTSMYLCASSFNGQETQYFGPGTRLLVL.